This T cell receptor (beta chain) was captured by sequencing in a study of blood T cell repertoires in COVID-19. Study background: Sites across the United States, Italy and Spain contributed samples from acute and convalescent COVID-19.

Germline V gene sequence: CDR1 SNHLY, CDR2 FYNNEI. This CDR3 spans 15 amino acids. V was clipped by 9 bases and J by 0 bases; unmatched bases: 6. This table comes from immunoSEQ multiplex PCR, and its TCRdb copy is limited to in-frame clones, with some not included. The table has 140,000 to 150,000 clones, roughly 90% seen once. V usage is TRBV2 and J usage is TRBJ2-1; 9 nucleotides line up with TRBD1. The source is a man aged 65 to 79 with acute or convalescent COVID-19. Input material: peripheral blood. CDR3 nucleotide sequence: TGTGCCAGTGGGGGACAGGGATTCTCCTACAATGAGCAGTTCTTC. Protein sequence: CASGGQGFSYNEQFF.